A selection of T cell receptor beta chains follows, all from one sample in a study of cytotoxic CD8 clonotypes in ibrutinib-treated CLL. The protocol was immunoSEQ multiplex PCR, while the TCRdb copy is restricted to in-frame clones and leaves out a portion. This sample has some 17,000 clones, with about 61% found just once. Sequences were derived from PBMCs, sampled after 12 months of ibrutinib treatment. The source of these receptors is a human donor with chronic lymphocytic leukemia. Both conserved end residues are part of each CDR3. The D gene is left open where the match is weak. Clone size appears in some rows only: once, few, many, or a class for an expanded clone.

abundance | j_gene | d_gene | v_gene | CDR3nt | CDR3aa
NA | TRBJ2-6 | NA | TRBV18 | TGTGCCAGCTCACCATTTGGGCCAGGGGTCGGGGCCAACGTCCTGACTTTC | CASSPFGPGVGANVLTF
NA | TRBJ2-7 | TRBD1 | TRBV4-2 | TGTGCCAGCAGCCCCCAGGAGGACAGGGAAGACGAGCAGTACTTC | CASSPQEDREDEQYF
NA | TRBJ1-2 | NA | TRBV7-2 | TGTGCCAGCAGCCCCGGGAGGGCAATGAATGGCTACACCTTC | CASSPGRAMNGYTF
NA | TRBJ1-2 | TRBD1 | TRBV2 | TGTGCCGGACTAACAGGGGGCGGCAGCTATGGCTACACCTTC | CAGLTGGGSYGYTF
few | TRBJ2-7 | NA | TRBV23-1 | TGCGCCAGCAGGCCGGGACAACGGGTCCCCTACGAGCAGTACTTC | CASRPGQRVPYEQYF
NA | TRBJ2-3 | TRBD2 | TRBV7-3 | TGTGCCAGCAGCTTAAGGTTTCGCGGAGCGGGAGGTAGCCGCACAGATACGCAGTATTTT | CASSLRFRGAGGSRTDTQYF
NA | TRBJ2-2 | NA | TRBV18 | TGTGCCAGCTCACCCACCAGACAGAACACCGGGGAGCTGTTTTTT | CASSPTRQNTGELFF
NA | TRBJ1-2 | NA | TRBV6-6 | TGTGCCAGCAGTAGGGAGCGAGGCTACACCTTC | CASSRERGYTF
NA | TRBJ1-4 | TRBD1 | TRBV2 | TGTGCCACCTTGGGACAGCGGGGTCTGGATGATGAAAAACTGTTTTTT | CATLGQRGLDDEKLFF
NA | TRBJ2-7 | NA | TRBV5-4 | TGTGCCAGCAGCTTGTTCTCTGGGAGAATGAACGAGCAGTACTTC | CASSLFSGRMNEQYF
few | TRBJ2-4 | NA | TRBV19 | TGTGCCAGTAGTATAGATCATCAGGGTGGGGTGCCCATTCAGTACTTC | CASSIDHQGGVPIQYF
few | TRBJ2-2 | NA | TRBV29-1 | TGCAGCGGGAGGGCACAGGGAAACACCGGGGAGCTGTTTTTT | CSGRAQGNTGELFF
medium-sized | TRBJ2-1 | NA | TRBV6-6 | TGTGCCAGCAGTTACGTAGCGCCCAGCTCCTACAATGAGCAGTTCTTC | CASSYVAPSSYNEQFF
NA | TRBJ2-2 | NA | TRBV2 | TGTGCCAGCAGAAAAGAGGTTAGGGAGCTGTTTTTT | CASRKEVRELFF
NA | TRBJ1-4 | NA | TRBV5-1 | TGCGCCAGCAACCCGACCGGAGCAACTAATGAAAAACTGTTTTTT | CASNPTGATNEKLFF
NA | TRBJ2-5 | NA | TRBV29-1 | TGCAGCGTTGGAAGGGTTGAGACCCAGTACTTC | CSVGRVETQYF
NA | TRBJ1-5 | NA | TRBV7-6 | TGTGCCAGCAGCCTTACAGGGACCCAGCCCCAGCATTTT | CASSLTGTQPQHF
NA | TRBJ2-1 | NA | TRBV19 | TGTGCCAGTAGTCCGAGAGCATTCTTACGGCAGTTCTTC | CASSPRAFLRQFF
NA | TRBJ1-2 | NA | TRBV28 | TGTGCCAGCAGTTTTCGCTACGAGGATGGCTACACCTTC | CASSFRYEDGYTF
NA | TRBJ2-7 | NA | TRBV6-6 | TGTGCCAGCAGCACCCTAGGCCCTGGGATCTACGAGCAGTACTTC | CASSTLGPGIYEQYF
NA | TRBJ2-1 | TRBD2 | TRBV13 | TGTGCCAGCAGCCCCCCGGGACTAGCGACCAATGAGCAGTTCTTC | CASSPPGLATNEQFF
NA | TRBJ1-4 | NA | TRBV5-5 | TGTGCCAGCAGCCACCGTAGGGGTACGGATGAAAAACTGTTTTTT | CASSHRRGTDEKLFF
NA | TRBJ2-7 | TRBD1 | TRBV6-4 | TGTGCCAGCAGCCCCGGGACAGGGGTCGGCGAGCAGTACTTC | CASSPGTGVGEQYF
NA | TRBJ2-1 | TRBD1 | TRBV2 | TGTGCCAGCAGGGTACAGGGGTTCAATGAGCAGTTCTTC | CASRVQGFNEQFF
once | TRBJ1-5 | NA | TRBV5-1 | TGCGCCAGCAGCTTGGCCCCCTTCAATCATGGGGATCAGCCCCAGCATTTT | CASSLAPFNHGDQPQHF
NA | TRBJ1-1 | TRBD1 | TRBV23-1 | TGCGCCAGCACCACAGGGAGGACAGGGTACACTGAAGCTTTCTTT | CASTTGRTGYTEAFF